The clone carrying this T cell receptor beta chain was seen repeatedly, ten times or more. The target antigen is unknown. The germline V gene encodes CDR1 SNHLY and CDR2 FYNNEI. The CDR3 spans 14 residues. The V gene end was trimmed by 8 bases and the J gene end by 2 bases; junction bases not matched to a gene: 6. Unique molecular identifiers were present on cDNA, and template switching added a universal primer site. TCRdb reprocessed the 5' RACE reads with MiXCR, giving one entry per CDR3 protein. In the table there are roughly 250,000 distinct CDR3 sequences, approximately 8% of which are singletons. The sample belongs to a study of identical twins. Study-level findings and limits: Twins shared beta out-of-frame sequences in excess, but this excess was weaker. Whereas memory repertoires showed no such difference, abundant cord blood beta clonotypes carried fewer insertions.

Another study also made use of these data, one on yellow fever vaccine responses in identical twins.

J is TRBJ1-5 and V is TRBV2, with TRBD1 identical over 7 bases. The clonotype comes from a woman aged 18-30 years in good health. Material for sequencing was CD8+ T cells sorted from blood. The CDR3: CASEDRAGNQPQHF. For the CDR3, the DNA is TGTGCCAGCGAAGACAGGGCGGGCAATCAGCCCCAGCATTTT.